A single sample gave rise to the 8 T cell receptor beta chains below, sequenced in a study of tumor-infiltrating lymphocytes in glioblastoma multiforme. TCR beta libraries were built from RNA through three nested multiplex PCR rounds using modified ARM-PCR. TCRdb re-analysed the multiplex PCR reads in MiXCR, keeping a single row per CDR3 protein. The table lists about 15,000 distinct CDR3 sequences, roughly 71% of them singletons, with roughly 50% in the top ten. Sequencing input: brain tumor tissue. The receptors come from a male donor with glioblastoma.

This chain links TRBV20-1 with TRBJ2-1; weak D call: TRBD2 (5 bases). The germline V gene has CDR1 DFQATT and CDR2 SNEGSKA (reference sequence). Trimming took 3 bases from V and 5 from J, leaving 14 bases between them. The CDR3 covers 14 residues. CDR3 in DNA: TGCAGTGCTAGCCGGGCTAGCCGACACAATGAGCAGTTCTTC. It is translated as CSASRASRHNEQFF.

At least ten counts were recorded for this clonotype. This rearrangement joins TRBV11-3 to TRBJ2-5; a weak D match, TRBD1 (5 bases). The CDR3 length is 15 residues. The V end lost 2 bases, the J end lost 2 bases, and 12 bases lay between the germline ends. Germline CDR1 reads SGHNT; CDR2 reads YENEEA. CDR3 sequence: CASSLKEAGQETQYF. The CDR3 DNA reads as TGTGCCAGCAGCTTAAAAGAGGCAGGGCAAGAGACCCAGTACTTC.

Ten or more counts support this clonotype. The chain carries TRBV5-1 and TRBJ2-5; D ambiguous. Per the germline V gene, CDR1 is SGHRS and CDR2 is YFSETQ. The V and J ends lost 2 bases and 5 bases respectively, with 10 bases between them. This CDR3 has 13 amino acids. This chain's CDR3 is CASSFEMWETQYF. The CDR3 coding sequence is TGCGCCAGCAGCTTTGAAATGTGGGAGACCCAGTACTTC. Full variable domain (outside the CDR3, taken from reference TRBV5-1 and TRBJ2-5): KAGVTQTPRYLIKTRGQQVTLSCSPISGHRSVSWYQQTPGQGLQFLFEYFSETQRNKGNFPGRFSGRQFSNSRSEMNVSTLELGDSALYLCASSFEMWETQYFGPGTRLLVL.

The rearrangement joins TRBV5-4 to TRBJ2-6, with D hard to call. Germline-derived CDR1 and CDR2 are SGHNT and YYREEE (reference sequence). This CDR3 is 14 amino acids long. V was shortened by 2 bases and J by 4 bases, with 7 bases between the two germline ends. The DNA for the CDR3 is TGTGCCAGCAGCTTTATAACCGGGGCCAACGTCCTGACTTTC. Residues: CASSFITGANVLTF.

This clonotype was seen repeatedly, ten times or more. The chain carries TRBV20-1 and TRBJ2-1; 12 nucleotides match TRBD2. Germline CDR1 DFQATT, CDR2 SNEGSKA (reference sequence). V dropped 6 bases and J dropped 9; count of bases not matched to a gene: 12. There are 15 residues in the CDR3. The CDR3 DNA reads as TGCAGTGCACCTGCTAGCGGGAGGGCCAAGGCTGAGCAGTTCTTC. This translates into CSAPASGRAKAEQFF.

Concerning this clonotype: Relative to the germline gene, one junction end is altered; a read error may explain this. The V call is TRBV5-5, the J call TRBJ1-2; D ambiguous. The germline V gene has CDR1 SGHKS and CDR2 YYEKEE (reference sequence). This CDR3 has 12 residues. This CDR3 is CASSLEVPPKVF. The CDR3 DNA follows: TGTGCCAGCAGCTTGGAGGTGCCCCCGAAAGTCTTC.

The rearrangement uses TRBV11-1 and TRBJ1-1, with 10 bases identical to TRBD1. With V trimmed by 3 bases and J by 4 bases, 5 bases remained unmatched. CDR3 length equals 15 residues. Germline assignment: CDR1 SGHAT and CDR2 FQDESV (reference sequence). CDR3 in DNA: TGTGCCAGCAGCTTCCCGAGGACAGGGGGCACTGAAGCTTTCTTT. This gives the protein CASSFPRTGGTEAFF.

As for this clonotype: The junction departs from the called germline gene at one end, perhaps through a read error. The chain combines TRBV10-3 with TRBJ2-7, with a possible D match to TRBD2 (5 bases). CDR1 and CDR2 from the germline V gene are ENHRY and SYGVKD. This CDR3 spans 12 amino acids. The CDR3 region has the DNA TGTACCATCAGTGAGTCGGGAAAGGGGCAGTACTTC. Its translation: CTISESGKGQYF.